This T cell receptor beta chain came from a study of vaccination and CD4 T cells after COVID-19. Study at large: The study drew post-COVID samples a median around 100 days after diagnosis (range 35 to 161).

This clonotype was seen a few times. Its matching antigen is unknown. Treatment meaning: roughly 10-day PBMC culture with coronavirus spike peptide pools or control peptides (ViraFEST assay). Antigen-specific T cell expansion with peptide pools preceded TCR sequencing in the ViraFEST approach. Peptide pools at about 9.7 ug/ml, together with around 10 IU/ml IL-2, were added to cultures of some 2.2 million PBMCs per well. By negative selection, CD4+ T cells were isolated once culture had run for around ten days. The Oncomine TCR Beta short-read assay sequenced DNA from cultured CD4+ T cells. TCRdb ran MiXCR on the PCR reads and lists one entry per CDR3 protein. Seen here are more than 15,000 distinct CDR3 sequences, 50% to 65% observed once, and the top ten hold 15% to 20%. Germline assignment: CDR1 SNHLY and CDR2 FYNNEI. The V gene lost 6 bases and the J gene lost 0 bases, with 12 bases spanning the gap. The CDR3 has 15 amino acids.

Source: CD4+ T cells from blood, cultured in vitro, taken before SARS-CoV-2 vaccination. The V and J genes are TRBV2 and TRBJ1-5; the D gene is possibly TRBD1 (6 bases). The origin of this receptor is a human donor who had recovered from COVID-19. The chain's CDR3 is CASRAGQNSNQPQHF. The DNA of the CDR3 is TGTGCCAGCAGAGCAGGACAGAATAGCAATCAGCCCCAGCATTTT.